A single sample gave rise to the 3 T cell receptor beta chains below, sequenced in a study of PD-1 blockade in classical Hodgkin lymphoma. There was relapse after autologous stem cell transplantation in every patient, and there was variation in brentuximab vedotin exposure. Sequenced by immunoSEQ multiplex PCR; TCRdb stores in-frame clones only, minus some. The sample carries 10,000 to 15,000 clones, about four fifths recorded once. Sequenced material: peripheral blood mononuclear cells (PBMCs), taken at baseline. All receptors come from a human donor with classical Hodgkin lymphoma.

V and J are TRBV5-1 and TRBJ1-2; D is perhaps TRBD1 (6 bases). The CDR3 is made up of 12 amino acids. Looked up from germline, CDR1 is SGHRS and CDR2 is YFSETQ. The V gene lost 4 bases and the J gene lost 5 bases, with 9 bases spanning the gap. CDR3 nucleotide sequence: TGCGCCAGCAGCCCAGGGACATATGGCTACACCTTC. Translated: CASSPGTYGYTF.

The rearrangement uses TRBV11-3 and TRBJ1-1, with unresolved D. Looked up from germline, CDR1 is SGHNT and CDR2 is YENEEA. This CDR3 comprises 13 residues. V lost 4 bases and J 0 bases, leaving 6 bases between the germline ends. The CDR3 loop is CASSYGMNTEAFF. CDR3 bases: TGTGCCAGCAGCTACGGAATGAACACTGAAGCTTTCTTT.

This chain links TRBV19 with TRBJ1-2; D not certain. Germline V lookup: CDR1 LNHDA, CDR2 SQIVND (reference sequence). The CDR3 is 14 residues long. The V end was cut by 3 bases, the J end by 3 bases, with 11 bases between. CDR3 loop: CASSIDIEDYGYTF. The DNA of the CDR3 is TGTGCCAGTAGTATCGACATCGAGGACTATGGCTACACCTTC.